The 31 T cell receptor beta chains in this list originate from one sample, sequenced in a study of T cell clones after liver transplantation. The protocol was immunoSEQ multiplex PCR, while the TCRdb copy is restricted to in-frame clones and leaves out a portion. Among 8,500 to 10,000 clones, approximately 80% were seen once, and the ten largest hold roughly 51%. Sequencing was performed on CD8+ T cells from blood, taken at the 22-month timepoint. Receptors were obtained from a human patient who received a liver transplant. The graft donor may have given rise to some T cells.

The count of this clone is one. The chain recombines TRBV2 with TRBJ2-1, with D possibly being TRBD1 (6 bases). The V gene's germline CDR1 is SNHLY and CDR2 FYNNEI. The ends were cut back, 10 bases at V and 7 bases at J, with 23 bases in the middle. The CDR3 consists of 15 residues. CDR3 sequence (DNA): TGTGCCATTGACAAGCAGGGGAACTGGGGAAATGAGCAGTTCTTC. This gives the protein CAIDKQGNWGNEQFF.

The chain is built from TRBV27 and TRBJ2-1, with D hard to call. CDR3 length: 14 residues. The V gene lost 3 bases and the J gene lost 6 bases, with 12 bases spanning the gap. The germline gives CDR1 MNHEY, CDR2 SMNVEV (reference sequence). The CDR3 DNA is TGTGCCAGCAGTTTTGGCCCGATCCCCAATGAGCAGTTCTTC. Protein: CASSFGPIPNEQFF.

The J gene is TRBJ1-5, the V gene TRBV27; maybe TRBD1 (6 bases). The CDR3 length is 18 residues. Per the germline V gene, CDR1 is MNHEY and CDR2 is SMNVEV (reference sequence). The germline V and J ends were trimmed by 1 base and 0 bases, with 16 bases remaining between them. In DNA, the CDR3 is TGTGCCAGCAGTTTATTCGACCCAGGGGTTTTTAGCAATCAGCCCCAGCATTTT. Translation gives CASSLFDPGVFSNQPQHF.

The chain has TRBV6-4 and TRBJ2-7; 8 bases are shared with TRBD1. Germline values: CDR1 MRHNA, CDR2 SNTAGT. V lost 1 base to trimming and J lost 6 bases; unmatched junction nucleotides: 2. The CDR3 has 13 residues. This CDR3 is CASSDYTGGEQYF. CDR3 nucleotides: TGTGCCAGCAGTGACTATACAGGGGGCGAGCAGTACTTC.

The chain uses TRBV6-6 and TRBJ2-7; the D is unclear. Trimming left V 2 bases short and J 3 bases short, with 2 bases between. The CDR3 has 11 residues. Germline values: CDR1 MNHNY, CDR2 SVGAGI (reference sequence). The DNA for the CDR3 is TGTGCCAGCAGTTACCTCTACGAGCAGTACTTC. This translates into CASSYLYEQYF.

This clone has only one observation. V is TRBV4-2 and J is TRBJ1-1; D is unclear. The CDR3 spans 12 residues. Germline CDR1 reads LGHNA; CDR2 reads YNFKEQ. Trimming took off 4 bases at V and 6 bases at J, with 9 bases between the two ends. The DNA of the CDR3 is TGTGCCAGCAGCCTCAGGAGCTCTGAAGCTTTCTTT. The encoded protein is CASSLRSSEAFF.

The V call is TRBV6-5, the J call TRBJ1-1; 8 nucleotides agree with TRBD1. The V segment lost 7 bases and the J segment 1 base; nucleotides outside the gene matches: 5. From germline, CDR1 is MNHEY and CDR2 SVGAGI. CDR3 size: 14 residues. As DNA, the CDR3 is TGTGCCAGCAACGGACAGGGAACGAACACTGAAGCTTTCTTT. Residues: CASNGQGTNTEAFF.

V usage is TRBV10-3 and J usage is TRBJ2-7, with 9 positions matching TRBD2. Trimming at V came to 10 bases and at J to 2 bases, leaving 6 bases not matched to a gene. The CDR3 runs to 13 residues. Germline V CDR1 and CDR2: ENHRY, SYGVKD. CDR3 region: CATASGDAYEQYF. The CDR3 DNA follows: TGTGCCACCGCTAGCGGGGACGCCTACGAGCAGTACTTC.

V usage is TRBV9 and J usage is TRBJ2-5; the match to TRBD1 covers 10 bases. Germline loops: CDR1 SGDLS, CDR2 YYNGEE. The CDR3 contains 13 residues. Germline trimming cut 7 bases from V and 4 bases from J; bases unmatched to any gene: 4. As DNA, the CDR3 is TGTGCCAGCTCCGGGACAGGGGCAGAGACCCAGTACTTC. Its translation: CASSGTGAETQYF.

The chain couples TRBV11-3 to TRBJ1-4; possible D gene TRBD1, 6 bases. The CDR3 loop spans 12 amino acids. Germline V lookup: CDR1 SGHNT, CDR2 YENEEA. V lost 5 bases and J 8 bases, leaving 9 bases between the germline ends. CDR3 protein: CASSGGQEKLFF. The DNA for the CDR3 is TGTGCCAGCAGCGGGGGACAAGAAAAACTGTTTTTT. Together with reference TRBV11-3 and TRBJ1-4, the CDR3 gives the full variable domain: EAGVVQSPRYKIIEKKQPVAFWCNPISGHNTLYWYLQNLGQGPELLIRYENEEAVDDSQLPKDRFSAERLKGVDSTLKIQPAELGDSAVYLCASSGGQEKLFFGSGTQLSVL.

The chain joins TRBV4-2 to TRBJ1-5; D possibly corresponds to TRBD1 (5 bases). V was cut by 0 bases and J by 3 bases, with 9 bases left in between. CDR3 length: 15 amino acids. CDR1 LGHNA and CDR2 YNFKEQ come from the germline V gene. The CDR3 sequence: CASSQEVGDNQPQHF. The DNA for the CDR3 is TGTGCCAGCAGCCAAGAGGTAGGGGACAATCAGCCCCAGCATTTT.

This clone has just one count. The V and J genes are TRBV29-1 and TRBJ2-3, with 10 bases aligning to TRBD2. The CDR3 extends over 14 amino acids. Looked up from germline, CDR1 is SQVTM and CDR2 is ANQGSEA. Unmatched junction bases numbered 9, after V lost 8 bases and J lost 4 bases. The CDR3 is CSLRWGLASDTQYF. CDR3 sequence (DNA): TGCAGCCTCCGGTGGGGACTAGCGTCAGATACGCAGTATTTT.

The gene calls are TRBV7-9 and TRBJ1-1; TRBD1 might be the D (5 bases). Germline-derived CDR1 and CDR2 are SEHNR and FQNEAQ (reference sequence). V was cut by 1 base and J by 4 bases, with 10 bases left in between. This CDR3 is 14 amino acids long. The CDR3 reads CASSLGAGGTEAFF. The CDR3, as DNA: TGTGCCAGCAGCTTAGGGGCGGGGGGCACTGAAGCTTTCTTT.

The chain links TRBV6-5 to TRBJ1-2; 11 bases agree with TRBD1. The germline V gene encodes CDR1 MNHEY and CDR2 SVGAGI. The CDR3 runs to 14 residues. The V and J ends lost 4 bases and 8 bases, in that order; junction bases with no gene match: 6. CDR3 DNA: TGTGCCAGCAGTTGGACAGGGGGCATGGGAGGCTACACCTTC. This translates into CASSWTGGMGGYTF.

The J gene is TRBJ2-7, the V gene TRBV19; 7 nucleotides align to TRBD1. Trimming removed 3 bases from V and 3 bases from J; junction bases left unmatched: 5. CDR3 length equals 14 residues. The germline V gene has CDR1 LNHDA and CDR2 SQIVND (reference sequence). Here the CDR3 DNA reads TGTGCCAGTAGTATTGGGGACAGAAACTACGAGCAGTACTTC. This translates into CASSIGDRNYEQYF.

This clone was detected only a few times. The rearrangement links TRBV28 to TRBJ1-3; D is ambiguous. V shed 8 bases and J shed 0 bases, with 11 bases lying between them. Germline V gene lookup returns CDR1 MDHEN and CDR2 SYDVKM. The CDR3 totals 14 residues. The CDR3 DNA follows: TGTGCCAGCTATAGCCTTGGCTCTGGAAACACCATATATTTT. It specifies CASYSLGSGNTIYF.

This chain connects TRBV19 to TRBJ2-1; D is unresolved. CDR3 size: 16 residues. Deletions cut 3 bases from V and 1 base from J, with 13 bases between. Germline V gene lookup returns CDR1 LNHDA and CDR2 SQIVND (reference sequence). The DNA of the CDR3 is TGTGCCAGTAGTATTAGTACGCGCTTGTCCTACAATGAGCAGTTCTTC. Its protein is CASSISTRLSYNEQFF.

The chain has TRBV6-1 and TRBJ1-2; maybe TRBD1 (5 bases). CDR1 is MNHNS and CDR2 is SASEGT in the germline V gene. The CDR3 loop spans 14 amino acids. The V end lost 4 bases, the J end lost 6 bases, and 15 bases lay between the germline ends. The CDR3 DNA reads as TGTGCCAGCAGTGTCGTGGGGCGGGGGGATGGCTACACCTTC. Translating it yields CASSVVGRGDGYTF.

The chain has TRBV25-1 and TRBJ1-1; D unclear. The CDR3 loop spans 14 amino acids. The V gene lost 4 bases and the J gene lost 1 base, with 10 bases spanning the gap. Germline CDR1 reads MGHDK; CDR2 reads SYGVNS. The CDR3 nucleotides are TGTGCCAGCAGTGTGGATGCGGGGAACACTGAAGCTTTCTTT. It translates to CASSVDAGNTEAFF.

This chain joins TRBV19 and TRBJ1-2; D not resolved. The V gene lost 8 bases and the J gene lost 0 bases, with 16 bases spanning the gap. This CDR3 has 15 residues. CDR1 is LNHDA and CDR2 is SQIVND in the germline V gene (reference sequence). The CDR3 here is CASGSIGTANYGYTF. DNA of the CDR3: TGTGCCAGTGGAAGTATAGGTACGGCTAACTATGGCTACACCTTC.

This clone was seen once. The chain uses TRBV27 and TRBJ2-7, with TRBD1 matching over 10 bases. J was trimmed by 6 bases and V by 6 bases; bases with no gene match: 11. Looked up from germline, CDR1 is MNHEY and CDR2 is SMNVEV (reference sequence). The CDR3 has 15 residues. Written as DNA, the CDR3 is TGTGCCAGCAGCCTACCTTTGGGACAGGGGAGCGAGCAGTACTTC. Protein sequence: CASSLPLGQGSEQYF.

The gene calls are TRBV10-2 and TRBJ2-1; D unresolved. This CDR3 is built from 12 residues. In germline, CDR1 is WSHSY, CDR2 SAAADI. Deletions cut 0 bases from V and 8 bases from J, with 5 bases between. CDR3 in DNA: TGCGCCAGCAGTGAGTCGGGGTATGAGCAGTTCTTC. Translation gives CASSESGYEQFF.

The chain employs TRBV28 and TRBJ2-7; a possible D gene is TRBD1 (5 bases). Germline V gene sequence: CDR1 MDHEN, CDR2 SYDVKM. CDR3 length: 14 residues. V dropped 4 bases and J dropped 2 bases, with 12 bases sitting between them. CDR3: CASSSQDQTYEQYF. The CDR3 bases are TGTGCCAGCAGTTCACAGGATCAAACCTACGAGCAGTACTTC.

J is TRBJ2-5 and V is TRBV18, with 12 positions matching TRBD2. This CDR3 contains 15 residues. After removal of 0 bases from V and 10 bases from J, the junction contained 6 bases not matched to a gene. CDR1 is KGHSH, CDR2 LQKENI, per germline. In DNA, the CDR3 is TGTGCCAGCTCACCACCGGCTAGCGGGGGGGTGATCCAGTACTTC. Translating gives CASSPPASGGVIQYF.

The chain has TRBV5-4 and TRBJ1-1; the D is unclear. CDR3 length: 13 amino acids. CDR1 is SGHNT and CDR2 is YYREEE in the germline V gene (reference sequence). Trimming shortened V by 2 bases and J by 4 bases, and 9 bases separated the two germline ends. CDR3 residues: CASSFWGITEAFF. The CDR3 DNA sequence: TGTGCCAGCAGCTTTTGGGGAATCACTGAAGCTTTCTTT.

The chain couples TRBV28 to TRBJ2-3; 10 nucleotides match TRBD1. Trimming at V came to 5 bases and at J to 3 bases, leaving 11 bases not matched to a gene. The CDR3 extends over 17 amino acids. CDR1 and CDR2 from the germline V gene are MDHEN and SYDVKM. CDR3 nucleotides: TGTGCCAGCAGTCTTTCCCTGACAGGGGGCAGAACAGATACGCAGTATTTT. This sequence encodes CASSLSLTGGRTDTQYF.

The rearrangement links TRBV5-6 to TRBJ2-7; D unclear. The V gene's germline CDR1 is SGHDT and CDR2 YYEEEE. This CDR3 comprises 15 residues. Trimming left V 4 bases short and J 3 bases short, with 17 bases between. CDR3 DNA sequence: TGTGCCAGCAGCGGTCCCGGACCGGCCTACTACGAGCAGTACTTC. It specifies CASSGPGPAYYEQYF.

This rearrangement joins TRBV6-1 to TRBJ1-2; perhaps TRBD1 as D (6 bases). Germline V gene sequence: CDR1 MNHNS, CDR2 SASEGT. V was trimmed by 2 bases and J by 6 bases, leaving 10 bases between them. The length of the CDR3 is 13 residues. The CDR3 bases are TGTGCCAGCAGTGAACGGGACATAGATGGCTACACCTTC. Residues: CASSERDIDGYTF.

The CDR3 DNA follows: TGTGCCAGCAGCTTTAGCCGGGACGGTAACTATGGCTACACCTTC. It translates to CASSFSRDGNYGYTF. This sequence joins TRBV7-9 and TRBJ1-2; tentative D call: TRBD1 (5 bases). V was trimmed by 3 bases and J by 1 base, leaving 12 bases between them. Per germline, CDR1 SEHNR and CDR2 FQNEAQ (reference sequence). CDR3 size: 15 residues.

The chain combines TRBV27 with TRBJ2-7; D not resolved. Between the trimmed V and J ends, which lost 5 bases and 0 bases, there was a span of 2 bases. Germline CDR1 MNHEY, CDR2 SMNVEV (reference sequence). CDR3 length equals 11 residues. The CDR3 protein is CASSRSYEQYF. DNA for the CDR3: TGTGCCAGCAGTCGCTCCTACGAGCAGTACTTC.

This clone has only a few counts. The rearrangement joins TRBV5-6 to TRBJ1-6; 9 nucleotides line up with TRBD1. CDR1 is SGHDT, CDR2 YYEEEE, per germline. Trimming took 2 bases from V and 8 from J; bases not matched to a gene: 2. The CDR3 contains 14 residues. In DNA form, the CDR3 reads TGTGCCAGCAGCTTAGGGACAGGGCATTCACCCCTCCACTTT. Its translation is CASSLGTGHSPLHF.